Listed below are T cell receptor beta chains from one sample, sequenced in a study of blood T cell repertoires in COVID-19. Clones were sequenced by immunoSEQ multiplex PCR, and TCRdb holds only the in-frame ones, with some missing. The data contain some 450,000 clones, 70% to 90% of them singletons. What was sequenced was peripheral blood. These receptor sequences come from a woman aged 50 to 60 with COVID-19, enrolled during active disease. The CDR3 runs from the conserved cysteine through the conserved F or W. The order of the fields is V gene, clone size, D gene, J gene, CDR3 protein, CDR3 DNA. A D gene is named only where the DNA matches it firmly. The listing skips clone size in some rows; elsewhere it reads once, few, many or a size class.

V: TRBV28
size: .
D: TRBD2
J: TRBJ2-5
CDR3: CASTLRAGGQETQYF
DNA: TGTGCCAGCACTCTCAGAGCGGGGGGCCAAGAGACCCAGTACTTC

V: TRBV12-5
size: .
D: .
J: TRBJ1-2
CDR3: CASGPPTGNYGYTF
DNA: TGTGCTAGTGGTCCCCCGACAGGTAACTATGGCTACACCTTC

V: TRBV29-1
size: .
D: TRBD1
J: TRBJ2-1
CDR3: CSVLTGQHNEQFF
DNA: TGCAGCGTTCTGACAGGGCAACACAATGAGCAGTTCTTC

V: TRBV5-4
size: .
D: TRBD1
J: TRBJ2-5
CDR3: CASSPGQGDLAVGTQYF
DNA: TGTGCCAGCAGCCCGGGGCAGGGGGATTTGGCAGTCGGGACCCAGTACTTC

V: TRBV29-1
size: .
D: .
J: TRBJ1-1
CDR3: CSVGQDTEAFF
DNA: TGCAGCGTTGGCCAGGACACTGAAGCTTTCTTT

V: TRBV11-2
size: .
D: TRBD1
J: TRBJ1-2
CDR3: CASSTAKKGAYGYTF
DNA: TGTGCCAGCAGCACCGCCAAGAAGGGGGCTTATGGCTACACCTTC

V: TRBV2
size: .
D: .
J: TRBJ1-2
CDR3: CASSEARGNYGYTF
DNA: TGTGCCAGCAGTGAAGCGCGGGGTAACTATGGCTACACCTTC

V: TRBV9
size: .
D: TRBD1
J: TRBJ1-4
CDR3: CASSVYRGPNEKLFF
DNA: TGTGCCAGCAGCGTCTACAGGGGGCCGAATGAAAAACTGTTTTTT

V: TRBV28
size: .
D: .
J: TRBJ1-4
CDR3: CASSLRSAGNEKLFF
DNA: TGTGCCAGCAGTTTAAGGTCGGCAGGGAATGAAAAACTGTTTTTT

V: TRBV10-3
size: .
D: TRBD1
J: TRBJ1-5
CDR3: CAISDYKGASDQPQHF
DNA: TGTGCCATCAGTGATTATAAGGGGGCGAGTGATCAGCCCCAGCATTTT

V: TRBV7-2
size: .
D: .
J: TRBJ1-1
CDR3: CASSLSVPVNTEAFF
DNA: TGTGCCAGCAGCTTGTCGGTTCCGGTGAACACTGAAGCTTTCTTT

V: TRBV10-3
size: few
D: TRBD2
J: TRBJ2-1
CDR3: CPRERGLAGGLENEQFF
DNA: TGTCCACGTGAGAGGGGACTAGCGGGGGGGTTGGAGAATGAGCAGTTCTTC

V: TRBV7-6
size: .
D: TRBD2
J: TRBJ2-3
CDR3: CASSPIGGIITDTQYF
DNA: TGTGCCAGCAGCCCTATCGGGGGGATCATCACAGATACGCAGTATTTT

V: TRBV7-9
size: .
D: .
J: TRBJ1-4
CDR3: CASSLAFGNEKLFF
DNA: TGTGCCAGCAGCTTAGCGTTCGGTAATGAAAAACTGTTTTTT

V: TRBV9
size: .
D: TRBD1
J: TRBJ1-1
CDR3: CASRPLQGIGAEAFF
DNA: TGTGCCAGCCGCCCCCTACAGGGGATCGGCGCTGAAGCTTTCTTT

V: TRBV9
size: .
D: .
J: TRBJ2-3
CDR3: CASSPQEGTDTQYF
DNA: TGTGCCAGCAGCCCACAGGAAGGCACAGATACGCAGTATTTT

V: TRBV10-3
size: .
D: TRBD2
J: TRBJ2-1
CDR3: CAIRAGGLAGTGEQFF
DNA: TGTGCCATCAGGGCAGGGGGACTAGCGGGGACCGGTGAGCAGTTCTTC

V: TRBV3-1/TRBV3-2
size: .
D: .
J: TRBJ1-2
CDR3: CASSQDVAGALYGYTF
DNA: TGTGCCAGCAGCCAAGATGTGGCAGGGGCCCTCTATGGCTACACCTTC

V: TRBV30
size: .
D: .
J: TRBJ1-1
CDR3: CAWSVSVSTEAFF
DNA: TGTGCCTGGAGTGTCTCGGTGAGCACTGAAGCTTTCTTT

V: TRBV11-2
size: .
D: TRBD1
J: TRBJ2-7
CDR3: CASSLTPGQGGYEQYF
DNA: TGTGCCAGCAGCTTAACTCCCGGACAGGGTGGCTACGAGCAGTACTTC

V: TRBV11-3
size: .
D: .
J: TRBJ2-3
CDR3: CASSSRGADTQYF
DNA: TGTGCCAGCAGCTCCAGGGGCGCAGATACGCAGTATTTT

V: TRBV6-6
size: .
D: .
J: TRBJ1-2
CDR3: CASSYPSREGYTF
DNA: TGTGCCAGCAGTTACCCCTCGAGGGAAGGCTACACCTTC

V: TRBV5-6
size: .
D: .
J: TRBJ2-2
CDR3: CASSLMTGNTGELFF
DNA: TGTGCCAGCAGCTTGATGACAGGGAACACCGGGGAGCTGTTTTTT

V: TRBV29-1
size: .
D: TRBD2
J: TRBJ2-1
CDR3: CSLGVAGGDEQFF
DNA: TGCAGCCTCGGGGTAGCGGGGGGAGACGAGCAGTTCTTC

V: TRBV29-1
size: .
D: TRBD1
J: TRBJ2-7
CDR3: CSVGTGNAYEQYF
DNA: TGCAGCGTTGGGACAGGGAATGCCTACGAGCAGTACTTC

V: TRBV10-3
size: .
D: .
J: TRBJ1-6
CDR3: CAIRGPNNSPLHF
DNA: TGTGCCATCCGCGGGCCGAATAATTCACCCCTCCACTTT

V: TRBV2
size: .
D: .
J: TRBJ2-7
CDR3: CASSDERYEQYF
DNA: TGTGCCAGCAGTGATGAGAGGTACGAGCAGTACTTC

V: TRBV6-5
size: .
D: TRBD1
J: TRBJ2-5
CDR3: CASSPQTGGWETQYF
DNA: TGTGCCAGCAGTCCCCAAACAGGGGGCTGGGAGACCCAGTACTTC

V: TRBV7-2
size: once
D: .
J: TRBJ1-1
CDR3: CASSLLGAINSEAFF
DNA: TGTGCCAGCAGCTTACTGGGGGCAATAAACAGTGAAGCTTTCTTT

V: TRBV5-5
size: .
D: TRBD1
J: TRBJ2-3
CDR3: CASSPDRRDTQYF
DNA: TGTGCCAGCAGCCCGGACAGGAGAGATACGCAGTATTTT

V: TRBV4-1
size: .
D: TRBD2
J: TRBJ2-5
CDR3: CASSQGAGGSETQYF
DNA: TGCGCCAGCAGCCAAGGCGCGGGGGGCTCAGAGACCCAGTACTTC

V: TRBV6-5
size: .
D: .
J: TRBJ2-7
CDR3: CASSSDGYYEQYF
DNA: TGTGCCAGCAGTTCCGACGGGTACTACGAGCAGTACTTC

V: TRBV5-1
size: once
D: TRBD2
J: TRBJ2-3
CDR3: CASSFKETSGYSTDTQYF
DNA: TGCGCCAGCAGCTTTAAAGAGACTAGCGGTTATAGCACAGATACGCAGTATTTT

V: TRBV4-2
size: .
D: TRBD1
J: TRBJ2-6
CDR3: CASSHDTRGLSRGANVLTF
DNA: TGTGCCAGCAGCCACGACACCAGGGGGCTCTCTCGTGGGGCCAACGTCCTGACTTTC

V: TRBV30
size: .
D: TRBD1
J: TRBJ2-4
CDR3: CAWSLGTGNIQYF
DNA: TGTGCCTGGAGTCTAGGGACAGGAAACATTCAGTACTTC

V: TRBV20-1
size: .
D: .
J: TRBJ2-6
CDR3: CSASTQGFSSGANVLTF
DNA: TGCAGTGCTAGTACACAGGGTTTTTCCTCTGGGGCCAACGTCCTGACTTTC

V: TRBV1
size: .
D: .
J: TRBJ1-5
CDR3: CTSSQPPGTGGGFRNQPQHF
DNA: TGCACCAGCAGCCAACCCCCCGGGACAGGGGGTGGGTTTCGCAATCAGCCCCAGCATTTT

V: TRBV2
size: .
D: TRBD1
J: TRBJ2-2
CDR3: CASSRTGKVTGELFF
DNA: TGTGCCAGCAGTCGGACAGGGAAGGTCACCGGGGAGCTGTTTTTT

V: TRBV27
size: .
D: TRBD1
J: TRBJ1-1
CDR3: CASSQGTGDMNTEAFF
DNA: TGTGCCAGCTCACAGGGGACAGGTGACATGAACACTGAAGCTTTCTTT

V: TRBV9
size: .
D: .
J: TRBJ1-1
CDR3: CASSVQGLSNEAFF
DNA: TGTGCCAGCAGCGTTCAGGGGCTCAGCAATGAAGCTTTCTTT

V: TRBV10-3
size: .
D: .
J: TRBJ1-2
CDR3: CAISESFSWNYGYTF
DNA: TGTGCCATCAGTGAGTCCTTTAGCTGGAACTATGGCTACACCTTC

V: TRBV7-7
size: .
D: .
J: TRBJ2-7
CDR3: CASSLSLQKSHEQYF
DNA: TGTGCCAGCAGCTTATCCTTACAGAAGTCCCACGAGCAGTACTTC

V: TRBV14
size: few
D: .
J: TRBJ2-7
CDR3: CASSQVPSSYEQYF
DNA: TGTGCCAGCAGCCAAGTCCCCAGCTCCTACGAGCAGTACTTC

V: TRBV11-2
size: .
D: .
J: TRBJ1-1
CDR3: CASSLQEGTEAFF
DNA: TGTGCCAGCAGCTTGCAGGAGGGCACTGAAGCTTTCTTT